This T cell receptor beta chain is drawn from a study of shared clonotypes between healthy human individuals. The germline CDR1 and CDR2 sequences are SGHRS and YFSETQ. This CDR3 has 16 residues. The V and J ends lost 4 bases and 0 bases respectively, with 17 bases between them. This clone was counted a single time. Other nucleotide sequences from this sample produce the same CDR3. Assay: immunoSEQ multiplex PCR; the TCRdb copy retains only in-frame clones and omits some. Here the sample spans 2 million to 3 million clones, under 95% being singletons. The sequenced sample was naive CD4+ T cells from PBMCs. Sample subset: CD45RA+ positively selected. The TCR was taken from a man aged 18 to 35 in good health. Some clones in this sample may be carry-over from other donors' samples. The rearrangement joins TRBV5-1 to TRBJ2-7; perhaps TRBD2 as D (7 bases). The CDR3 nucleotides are TGCGCCAGCAGCCAGAGTCGGGGGGCTAGCTCCTACGAGCAGTACTTC. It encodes CASSQSRGASSYEQYF.